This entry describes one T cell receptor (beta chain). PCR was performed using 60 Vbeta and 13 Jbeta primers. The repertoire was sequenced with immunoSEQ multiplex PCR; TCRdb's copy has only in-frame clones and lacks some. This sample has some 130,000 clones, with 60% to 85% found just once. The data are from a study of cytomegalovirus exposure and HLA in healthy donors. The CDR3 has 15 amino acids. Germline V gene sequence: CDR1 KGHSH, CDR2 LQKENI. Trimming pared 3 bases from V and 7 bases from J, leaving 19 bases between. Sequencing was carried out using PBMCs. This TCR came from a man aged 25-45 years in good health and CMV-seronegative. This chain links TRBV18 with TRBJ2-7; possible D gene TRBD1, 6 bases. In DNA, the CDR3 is TGTGCCAGCTCACCCCGGCCTACAGGGACGGGGGAGCAGTACTTC. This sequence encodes CASSPRPTGTGEQYF.